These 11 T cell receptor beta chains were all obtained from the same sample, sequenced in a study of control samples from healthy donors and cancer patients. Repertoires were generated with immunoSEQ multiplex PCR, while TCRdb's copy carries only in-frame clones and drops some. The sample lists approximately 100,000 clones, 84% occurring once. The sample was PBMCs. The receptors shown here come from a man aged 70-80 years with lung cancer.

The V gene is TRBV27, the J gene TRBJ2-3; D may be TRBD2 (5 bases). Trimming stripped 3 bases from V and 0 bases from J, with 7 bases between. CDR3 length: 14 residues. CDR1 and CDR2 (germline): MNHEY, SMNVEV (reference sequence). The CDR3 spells CASSLSSSTDTQYF. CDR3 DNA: TGTGCCAGCAGTTTGTCTAGCAGCACAGATACGCAGTATTTT.

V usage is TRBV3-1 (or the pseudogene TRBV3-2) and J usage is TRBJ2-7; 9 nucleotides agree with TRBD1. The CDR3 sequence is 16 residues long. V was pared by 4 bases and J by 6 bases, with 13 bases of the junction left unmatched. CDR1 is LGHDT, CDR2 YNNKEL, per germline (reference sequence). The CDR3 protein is CASSPRRTGAAGEQYF. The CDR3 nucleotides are TGTGCCAGCAGCCCCCGCCGGACAGGGGCGGCGGGCGAGCAGTACTTC.

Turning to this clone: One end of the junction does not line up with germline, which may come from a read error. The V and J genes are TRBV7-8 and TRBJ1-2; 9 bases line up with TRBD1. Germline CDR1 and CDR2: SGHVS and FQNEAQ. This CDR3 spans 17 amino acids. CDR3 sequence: CASSLALGTGHNNGYTF. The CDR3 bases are TGTGCCAGCAGCTTAGCGCTTGGGACAGGGCATAACAATGGCTACACCTTC. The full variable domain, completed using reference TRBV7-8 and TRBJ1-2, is GAGVSQSPRYKVAKRGQDVALRCDPISGHVSLFWYQQALGQGPEFLTYFQNEAQLDKSGLPSDRFFAERPEGSVSTLKIQRTQQEDSAVYLCASSLALGTGHNNGYTFGSGTRLTVV.

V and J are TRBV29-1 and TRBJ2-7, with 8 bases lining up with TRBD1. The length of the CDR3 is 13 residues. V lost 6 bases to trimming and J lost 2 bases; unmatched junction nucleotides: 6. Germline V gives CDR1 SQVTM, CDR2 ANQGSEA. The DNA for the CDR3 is TGCAGCGTCAAGACAGGGGAAACCTACGAGCAGTACTTC. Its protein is CSVKTGETYEQYF.

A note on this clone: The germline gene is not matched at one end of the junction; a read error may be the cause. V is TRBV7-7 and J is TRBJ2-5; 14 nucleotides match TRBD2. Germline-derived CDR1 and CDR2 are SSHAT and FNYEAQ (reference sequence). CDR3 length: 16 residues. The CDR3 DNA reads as TGTGCTAGCAGCTTAGGACTAGCGGGGGGTTTGGAGACCCAGTACTTC. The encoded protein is CASSLGLAGGLETQYF.

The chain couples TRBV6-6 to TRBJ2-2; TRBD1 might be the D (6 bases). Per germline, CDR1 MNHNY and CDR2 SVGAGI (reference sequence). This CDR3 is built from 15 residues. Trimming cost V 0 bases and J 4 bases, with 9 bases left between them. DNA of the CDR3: TGTGCCAGCAGTTACTCACTGGGGGCCACCGGGGAGCTGTTTTTT. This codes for CASSYSLGATGELFF.

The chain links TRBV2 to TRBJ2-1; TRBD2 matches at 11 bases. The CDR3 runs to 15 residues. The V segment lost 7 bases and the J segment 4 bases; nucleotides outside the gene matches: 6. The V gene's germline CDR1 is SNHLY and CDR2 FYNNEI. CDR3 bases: TGTGCCAGCAAAACTAGCGGGGGAGTATACAATGAGCAGTTCTTC. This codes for CASKTSGGVYNEQFF.

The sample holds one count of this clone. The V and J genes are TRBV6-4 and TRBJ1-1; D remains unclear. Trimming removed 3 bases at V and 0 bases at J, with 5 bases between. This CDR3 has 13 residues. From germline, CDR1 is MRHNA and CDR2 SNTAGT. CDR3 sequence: CASSEGLNTEAFF. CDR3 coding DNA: TGTGCCAGCAGTGAAGGGCTGAACACTGAAGCTTTCTTT.

CDR3: CASSQAEGRTNTEAFF. The CDR3 nucleotides are TGTGCCAGCAGCCAAGCGGAGGGCCGTACGAACACTGAAGCTTTCTTT. The chain joins TRBV14 to TRBJ1-1; the D is unclear. Germline V gene lookup returns CDR1 SGHDN and CDR2 FVKESK. Trimming stripped 1 base from V and 1 base from J, with 13 bases between. This CDR3 region has 16 residues.

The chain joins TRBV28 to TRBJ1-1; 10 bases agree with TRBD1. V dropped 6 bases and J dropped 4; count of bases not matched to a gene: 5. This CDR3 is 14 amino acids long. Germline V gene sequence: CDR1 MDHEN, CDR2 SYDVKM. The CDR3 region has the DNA TGTGCCAGCAGGACAGGGGGCGCAGGCACTGAAGCTTTCTTT. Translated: CASRTGGAGTEAFF.

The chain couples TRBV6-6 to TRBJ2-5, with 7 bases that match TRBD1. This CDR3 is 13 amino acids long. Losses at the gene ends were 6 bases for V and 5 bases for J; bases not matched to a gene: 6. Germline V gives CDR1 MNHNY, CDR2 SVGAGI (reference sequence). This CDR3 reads CASRMDRLETQYF. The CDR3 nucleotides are TGTGCCAGCAGGATGGACAGGCTCGAGACCCAGTACTTC.